This paragraph reports one T cell receptor beta chain. This clone was seen just once. It has no known antigen specificity. No base quality values were provided; no much bigger clone lies one nucleotide off. The data originate from a study of blood T cell repertoires in COVID-19 (dated by TCRdb to the early 2020s). Context from the whole study: Samples from collaborators originated in the United States, Italy and Spain and spanned both the acute and convalescent phases of COVID-19. The prospective study material was composed of cDNA or gDNA derived from T cells, B-cell-depleted T cells, or PBMCs. The dataset comprised deeply sampled blood TCRbeta repertoires from subjects exposed to, actively infected with, or recovered from COVID-19. A freely available public database, intended as a resource for researchers studying the immune response to SARS-CoV-2, is where the repertoires were released. Samples were obtained from the ongoing ImmuneRACE study (first 160 participants) and from about 1,300 subjects provided by 6 global collaborators. A de-identified subject ID, COVID-19 status, age in years and sex were almost always included in the sample metadata. Where available, HLA class I and class II types were taken from metadata supplied by the sample provider and were not determined by assay-based typing. Study-wide findings and limitations: The amount of clinical and demographic metadata varied by source and participant and was provided uncurated.

The immunoSEQ Assay, a bias-controlled multiplex PCR, was used to amplify TCRbeta CDR3 regions from genomic DNA. The study's own analysis went as follows. Within the assay, amplification of reference gene primers was used to estimate how many nucleated cells each sample contained. To quantify the absolute abundance of each unique TCRbeta CDR3 rearrangement, sequence reads were collapsed and filtered. For each sample, productive Simpson clonality was calculated as the square root of Simpson's diversity index across productive rearrangements. Imported from immuneACCESS, the table was reduced by TCRdb to in-frame sequences with V and J called. These copies leave out some clones; in studies compared against another copy, an unresolved V gene accounts for under half, and the cause of the remainder is not known. The DNA gave D and trimming, while V, J and clone size come from that table. The sample table shows 220,000 or so clones, and approximately 85% are seen once. The ten largest clones capture over 7% of the sample.

One collaborating source in Seattle enrolled patients while the patients were actively infected and followed the patients over time throughout the course of disease. Collaborating institutions collected whole blood in K2EDTA tubes following their own protocols. For TCRbeta analysis, collaborators shipped samples as frozen whole blood, isolated PBMCs, or DNA extracted from either of those sample types. Sequences were obtained from peripheral blood. The TCR comes from a woman of 80 years or more with COVID-19, enrolled during active disease.

The base sequence is TGTGCCAGCAGTGAGTCCAGCGGGGGGGGTGAGCAGTTCTTC. It is translated as CASSESSGGGEQFF. The sequence is built from TRBV2 and TRBJ2-1, with 10 bases matching TRBD2. Unmatched junction bases come to 5, with V trimmed by 3 bases and J by 9 bases. CDR1 and CDR2 are read off the germline V gene as SNHLY and FYNNEI. CDR3 length: 14 amino acids, cysteine to phenylalanine. Only the CDR3 region is kept as DNA, spanning 42 bases read in frame from base 1.